Below, one TCR beta chain is given with its context. The J segment lost 0 bases and the V segment lost 5 bases, leaving 2 bases of the junction unmatched. Germline CDR1 is MDHEN and CDR2 is SYDVKM. The CDR3 length is 15 residues. The treatment: preoperative locoregional IRX-2 cytokine immunotherapy. The data originate from a study of preoperative IRX-2 immunotherapy in early breast cancer. Method: immunoSEQ multiplex PCR; TCRdb's copy keeps in-frame clones and lacks some. The table lists around 88,000 clones, 86% of them singletons. This chain uses TRBV28 with TRBJ1-5; 9 bases map to TRBD1. Sequencing was performed on tumor tissue, taken after IRX-2 immunotherapy. This sequence originates from a human donor with breast cancer. The CDR3 DNA reads TGTGCCAGCAGTCCGGACAGGGGTAGCAATCAGCCCCAGCATTTT. This sequence encodes CASSPDRGSNQPQHF.